This passage covers 27 T cell receptor beta chains from one sample sequenced in a study of blood T cell repertoires in COVID-19. Sequencing was performed with immunoSEQ multiplex PCR; in TCRdb, only in-frame clones are kept and a portion is missing. This sample has 70,000 or so clones, with 70% to 80% found just once. The sample consisted of peripheral blood. These receptors all stem from a woman between 65 and 79 years old with acute or convalescent COVID-19.

This clone was seen a handful of times. The gene calls are TRBV10-2 and TRBJ1-3; D gene ambiguous. Trimming removed 6 bases from V and 0 bases from J, with 9 bases in between. The CDR3 covers 14 residues. The germline CDR1 and CDR2 sequences are WSHSY and SAAADI. The CDR3 nucleotides are TGCGCCAGCAGGGAGGCAGGCTCTGGAAACACCATATATTTT. Amino acids: CASREAGSGNTIYF.

The chain carries TRBV4-2 and TRBJ2-7; 9 bases align to TRBD2. Looked up from germline, CDR1 is LGHNA and CDR2 is YNFKEQ. The CDR3 length is 16 residues. The ends lost 0 bases at V and 1 base at J; junction bases unmatched: 4. In nucleotides, the CDR3 is TGTGCCAGCAGCCAAGATACAGCGGGAGGTTCCTACGAGCAGTACTTC. Translation gives CASSQDTAGGSYEQYF.

The chain employs TRBV5-8 and TRBJ2-2; 7 bases line up with TRBD2. Germline V gene sequence: CDR1 SGHTS, CDR2 YDEGEE. This CDR3 comprises 16 residues. The trim removed 0 bases at V and 4 bases at J, leaving 6 bases unmatched. CDR3 amino acids: CASSLDRSGGTGELFF. The CDR3, as DNA: TGTGCCAGCAGCTTGGACAGGTCGGGGGGCACCGGGGAGCTGTTTTTT.

The chain joins TRBV7-6 to TRBJ2-1, with 8 bases that match TRBD2. Unmatched junction bases numbered 1, after V lost 5 bases and J lost 4 bases. The CDR3 loop spans 13 amino acids. CDR1 SGHVS and CDR2 FNYEAQ come from the germline V gene. This chain's CDR3 is CASSPGGYNEQFF. CDR3 coding DNA: TGTGCCAGCAGCCCGGGGGGGTACAATGAGCAGTTCTTC.

The J gene is TRBJ1-2, the V gene TRBV9, with 7 bases fitting TRBD1. The ends lost 7 bases at V and 5 bases at J; junction bases unmatched: 8. CDR1 is SGDLS, CDR2 YYNGEE, per germline. This CDR3 region has 13 residues. The CDR3 nucleotides are TGTGCCAGCTCTCAAGACAGGGCATATGGCTACACCTTC. As protein: CASSQDRAYGYTF. Full variable domain (missing parts from reference TRBV9 and TRBJ1-2): DSGVTQTPKHLITATGQRVTLRCSPRSGDLSVYWYQQSLDQGLQFLIQYYNGEERAKGNILERFSAQQFPDLHSELNLSSLELGDSALYFCASSQDRAYGYTFGSGTRLTVV.

This rearrangement joins TRBV29-1 to TRBJ1-2; 8 nucleotides match TRBD1. The CDR3 loop spans 12 amino acids. CDR1 and CDR2 (germline): SQVTM, ANQGSEA. J was trimmed by 6 bases and V by 7 bases; bases with no gene match: 7. Here the CDR3 DNA reads TGCAGCGGAACACAGGGGGGGGATGGCTACACCTTC. Its protein is CSGTQGGDGYTF.

The chain joins TRBV4-2 to TRBJ1-2; tentatively, D is TRBD1 (6 bases). Germline assignment: CDR1 LGHNA and CDR2 YNFKEQ. CDR3 length: 17 amino acids. V was shortened by 1 base and J by 9 bases, with 24 bases between the two germline ends. The CDR3 region is CASSQAGGAGQIRSYTF. CDR3 sequence (DNA): TGTGCCAGCAGCCAAGCAGGTGGGGCTGGACAGATAAGGAGCTACACCTTC.

This chain links TRBV19 with TRBJ1-1; D is possibly TRBD1 (6 bases). The CDR3 has 14 residues. The V gene lost 7 bases and the J gene lost 0 bases, with 12 bases spanning the gap. Germline V gene sequence: CDR1 LNHDA, CDR2 SQIVND (reference sequence). CDR3 in amino acids: CASTPTGLNTEAFF. The CDR3 bases are TGTGCCAGTACCCCAACAGGGTTGAACACTGAAGCTTTCTTT.

This clone has a handful of counts. The genes are TRBV19 and TRBJ1-4; D call uncertain. Deletions cut 8 bases from V and 8 bases from J, with 9 bases between. Germline V lookup: CDR1 LNHDA, CDR2 SQIVND (reference sequence). The CDR3 contains 11 residues. CDR3: CASSREEKLFF. CDR3 DNA sequence: TGTGCCAGTTCCCGAGAGGAAAAACTGTTTTTT.

The genes are TRBV5-1 and TRBJ2-2, with a possible D match to TRBD2 (6 bases). Trimming left V 1 base short and J 4 bases short, with 17 bases between. Germline V gives CDR1 SGHRS, CDR2 YFSETQ. The CDR3 is 17 amino acids. CDR3 nucleotides: TGCGCCAGCAGCTTGCCGCTCGGGACTGCCGGCACCGGGGAGCTGTTTTTT. Its protein is CASSLPLGTAGTGELFF. The variable domain in full, completed from reference TRBV5-1 and TRBJ2-2, reads KAGVTQTPRYLIKTRGQQVTLSCSPISGHRSVSWYQQTPGQGLQFLFEYFSETQRNKGNFPGRFSGRQFSNSRSEMNVSTLELGDSALYLCASSLPLGTAGTGELFFGEGSRLTVL.

This clone was found a few times. CDR3 sequence reads: CASSLWRLAGGPGEQFF. CDR3 coding DNA: TGTGCCAGCAGTTTATGGCGGCTAGCGGGAGGCCCCGGGGAGCAGTTCTTC. The chain joins TRBV28 to TRBJ2-1; 11 bases are shared with TRBD2. The CDR3 is 17 amino acids. The trim removed 0 bases at V and 10 bases at J, leaving 11 bases unmatched. Germline CDR1 MDHEN, CDR2 SYDVKM.

This clone has just one count. The chain recombines TRBV6-1 with TRBJ2-1, with D unclear. The CDR3 runs to 11 residues. V was trimmed by 0 bases and J by 15 bases, leaving 9 bases between them. Germline CDR1 and CDR2: MNHNS and SASEGT. The CDR3 is CASSEAVSTFF. CDR3 coding DNA: TGTGCCAGCAGTGAAGCAGTGAGCACGTTCTTC.

The chain uses TRBV4-1 and TRBJ1-6; D ambiguous. Germline lookup yields CDR1 MGHRA and CDR2 YSYEKL. Trimming removed 4 bases at V and 11 bases at J, with 15 bases between. The CDR3 contains 14 residues. CDR3 amino acids: CASSLQFREPPLHF. CDR3 coding DNA: TGCGCCAGCAGCCTACAGTTCCGCGAGCCACCCCTCCACTTT.

The chain couples TRBV19 to TRBJ2-1; D unclear. The germline CDR1 and CDR2 sequences are LNHDA and SQIVND (reference sequence). This CDR3 contains 12 residues. Trimming removed 5 bases at V and 4 bases at J, with 6 bases between. The CDR3 sequence: CASSAVYNEQFF. In nucleotides, the CDR3 is TGTGCCAGTAGTGCAGTTTACAATGAGCAGTTCTTC.

The chain recombines TRBV19 with TRBJ2-2, with D perhaps matching TRBD1 (5 bases). The CDR3 has 13 amino acids. CDR1 and CDR2 from the germline V gene are LNHDA and SQIVND (reference sequence). V was shortened by 2 bases and J by 10 bases, with 11 bases between the two germline ends. The CDR3 region is CASSISWGEELFF. DNA of the CDR3: TGTGCCAGTAGTATAAGCTGGGGCGAGGAGCTGTTTTTT.

V gene TRBV12-3 or TRBV12-4 combines with J gene TRBJ2-5, with D unresolved. V was shortened by 3 bases and J by 4 bases, with 6 bases between the two germline ends. The CDR3 has 12 residues. The DNA of the CDR3 is TGTGCCAGCAGTTTTACGGGAGAGACCCAGTACTTC. Translating it yields CASSFTGETQYF.

The J gene is TRBJ1-3, the V gene TRBV2; TRBD1 is a possible D gene (6 bases). This CDR3 region has 15 residues. Germline V gene sequence: CDR1 SNHLY, CDR2 FYNNEI. V lost 6 bases, J lost 0 bases, and 12 bases lay in between. CDR3 sequence: CASREGHLSGNTIYF. In DNA, the CDR3 is TGTGCCAGCAGAGAGGGACATCTCTCTGGAAACACCATATATTTT.

The chain joins TRBV24-1 to TRBJ1-5; unclear D gene. V lost 3 bases and J lost 0, with 5 bases in between. The CDR3 runs 14 residues. The germline gives CDR1 KGHDR, CDR2 SFDVKD. The CDR3, as DNA: TGTGCCACCAGTGATCACAATAGCAATCAGCCCCAGCATTTT. Translated, it gives CATSDHNSNQPQHF.

The chain recombines TRBV5-1 with TRBJ2-7, with 10 bases identical to TRBD2. V shed 2 bases and J 7 bases; nucleotides not matched to a gene: 6. This CDR3 region has 14 residues. The germline V gene encodes CDR1 SGHRS and CDR2 YFSETQ. The CDR3 here is CASSLSGRGWEQYF. The CDR3 DNA is TGCGCCAGCAGCTTAAGCGGGAGGGGATGGGAGCAGTACTTC.

CDR3 sequence (DNA): TGTGCAAGTCGCTTATATACCGGGACTACTACTTACAATGAGCAGTTCTTC. Protein: CASRLYTGTTTYNEQFF. This sequence joins TRBV12-2 and TRBJ2-1; the table's D call of TRBD2 was not tested on the DNA. TRBV12-2 is recorded as a pseudogene. CDR3 size: 17 residues.

The chain links TRBV6-2 or TRBV6-3 to TRBJ1-1; D perhaps matches TRBD1 (5 bases). Germline V gene lookup returns CDR1 MNHEY and CDR2 SVGEGT. The CDR3 is 14 amino acids. Trimming took 0 bases from V and 7 from J, leaving 12 bases between them. The CDR3 DNA sequence: TGTGCCAGCAGTTACTCGAGCAGGGACTATGAAGCTTTCTTT. Translation gives CASSYSSRDYEAFF.

This clone showed up many times. The chain uses TRBV2 and TRBJ2-2, with D possibly TRBD2 on 5 matching bases. Trimming left V 8 bases short and J 2 bases short, with 15 bases between. Germline values: CDR1 SNHLY, CDR2 FYNNEI. This CDR3 spans 15 amino acids. In nucleotides, the CDR3 is TGTGCCAGCCAAGAAACCGGGATAAACACCGGGGAGCTGTTTTTT. It is translated as CASQETGINTGELFF.

DNA for the CDR3: TGTGCCAGCACCCCCAGGGCGGGAGCTACCGGGGAGCTGTTTTTT. Amino acids: CASTPRAGATGELFF. The chain carries TRBV7-2 and TRBJ2-2; 7 bases line up with TRBD2. Germline trimming cut 7 bases from V and 5 bases from J; bases unmatched to any gene: 10. CDR3 length: 15 residues. Per the germline V gene, CDR1 is SGHTA and CDR2 is FQGNSA.

This sequence joins TRBV15 and TRBJ1-4; D not resolved. Trimming removed 1 base at V and 4 bases at J, with 10 bases between. The germline V gene has CDR1 LNHNV and CDR2 YYDKDF (reference sequence). CDR3 length equals 15 residues. The CDR3 protein is CATSRGTEFNEKLFF. In DNA form, the CDR3 reads TGTGCCACCAGCAGAGGCACAGAGTTTAATGAAAAACTGTTTTTT.

This chain joins TRBV6-2 or TRBV6-3 and TRBJ2-7; weak D call: TRBD1 (5 bases). The CDR3 runs to 13 residues. Germline V gene lookup returns CDR1 MNHEY and CDR2 SVGEGT. The ends were cut back, 4 bases at V and 6 bases at J, with 13 bases in the middle. Written as DNA, the CDR3 is TGTGCCAGCAGTTTCTACACAGGTTCCGAGCAGTACTTC. Residues: CASSFYTGSEQYF.

The chain combines TRBV7-9 with TRBJ1-2; maybe TRBD1 (5 bases). The CDR3 runs to 16 residues. The V gene lost 5 bases and the J gene lost 5 bases, with 21 bases spanning the gap. The germline CDR1 and CDR2 sequences are SEHNR and FQNEAQ (reference sequence). The CDR3 bases are TGTGCCAGCAGCCTAATCCTTGGGCAGGGTAGTTATGGCTACACCTTC. It encodes CASSLILGQGSYGYTF.

The chain employs TRBV7-3 and TRBJ2-1, with D maybe TRBD2 (5 bases). The CDR3 runs to 13 residues. From germline, CDR1 is SGHTA and CDR2 FQGTGA. V was trimmed by 5 bases and J by 7 bases, leaving 12 bases between them. In DNA form, the CDR3 reads TGTGCCAGCAGCGCGGACTCGAGTAATGAGCAGTTCTTC. Protein product: CASSADSSNEQFF.